Listed here are 3 T cell receptor beta chains from one sample, sequenced in a study of T-cell memory formation after mild COVID-19. TCRdb reprocessed the 5' RACE reads via MiXCR and lists one record per CDR3 protein. The table shows about 430,000 distinct CDR3 sequences, with roughly 26% occurring only once. What was sequenced was PBMCs or a T cell subset sorted from them (not recorded which). The source is an adult woman who had mild COVID-19 (a few samples of this study predate the infection). Cell type and time point are not known.

The chain carries TRBV7-8 and TRBJ1-2; weak D call: TRBD1 (5 bases). Germline V gene lookup returns CDR1 SGHVS and CDR2 FQNEAQ. V was pared by 1 base and J by 1 base, with 7 bases between. CDR3 size: 14 residues. CDR3 loop: CASSLVQDNYGYTF. CDR3 in DNA: TGTGCCAGCAGCTTAGTACAGGATAACTATGGCTACACCTTC.

V and J are TRBV27 and TRBJ1-1, with D tentatively TRBD1 (5 bases). Germline loops: CDR1 MNHEY, CDR2 SMNVEV (reference sequence). CDR3 size: 16 residues. V was pared by 2 bases and J by 10 bases, with 23 bases between. This CDR3 reads CASSLTDLGDRFGAFF. The CDR3 nucleotides are TGTGCCAGCAGTTTAACGGACTTGGGGGATCGCTTTGGAGCTTTCTTT.

The V and J genes are TRBV7-8 and TRBJ2-5; 14 bases match TRBD2. CDR1 SGHVS and CDR2 FQNEAQ come from the germline V gene. The CDR3 loop spans 18 amino acids. J gave up 2 bases and V 5 bases, and 10 bases lay outside the gene matches. The CDR3 here is CASSLGGLAGGEQETQYF. In DNA, the CDR3 is TGTGCCAGCAGCCTAGGAGGACTAGCGGGAGGCGAGCAAGAGACCCAGTACTTC.